This TCR beta chain was recovered during a study of identical twins. TCRdb re-derived calls from the 5' RACE reads in MiXCR, one entry per CDR3 protein. The sample gives over 600,000 distinct CDR3 sequences, around 20% of which show up once; over 4% is in the top ten. This CDR3 spans 16 amino acids. Trimming left V 6 bases short and J 5 bases short, with 23 bases between. The data also belong to a second study, concerning T cells expressing NK-cell markers.

Sequencing used PBMCs. The sequence derives from a woman aged 18-29 years in good health. The chain carries TRBV12-3 or TRBV12-4 and TRBJ2-7; D is perhaps TRBD2 (6 bases). The CDR3 region is CASSPIAREAVDEQYF. The CDR3 DNA sequence: TGTGCCAGCAGCCCCATTGCCAGGGAGGCCGTGGACGAGCAGTACTTC.